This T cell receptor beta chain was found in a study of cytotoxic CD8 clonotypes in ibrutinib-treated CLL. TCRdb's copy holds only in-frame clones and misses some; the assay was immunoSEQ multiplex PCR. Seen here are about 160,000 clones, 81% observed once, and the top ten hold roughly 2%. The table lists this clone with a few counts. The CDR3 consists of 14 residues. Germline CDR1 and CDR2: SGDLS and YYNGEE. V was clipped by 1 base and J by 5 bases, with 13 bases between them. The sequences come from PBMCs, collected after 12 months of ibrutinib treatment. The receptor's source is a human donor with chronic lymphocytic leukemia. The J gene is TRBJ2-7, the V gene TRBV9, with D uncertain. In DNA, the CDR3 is TGTGCCAGCAGCGTATGGCACGTAGGTGACGAGCAGTACTTC. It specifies CASSVWHVGDEQYF. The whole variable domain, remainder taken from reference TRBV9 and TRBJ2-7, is DSGVTQTPKHLITATGQRVTLRCSPRSGDLSVYWYQQSLDQGLQFLIQYYNGEERAKGNILERFSAQQFPDLHSELNLSSLELGDSALYFCASSVWHVGDEQYFGPGTRLTVT.